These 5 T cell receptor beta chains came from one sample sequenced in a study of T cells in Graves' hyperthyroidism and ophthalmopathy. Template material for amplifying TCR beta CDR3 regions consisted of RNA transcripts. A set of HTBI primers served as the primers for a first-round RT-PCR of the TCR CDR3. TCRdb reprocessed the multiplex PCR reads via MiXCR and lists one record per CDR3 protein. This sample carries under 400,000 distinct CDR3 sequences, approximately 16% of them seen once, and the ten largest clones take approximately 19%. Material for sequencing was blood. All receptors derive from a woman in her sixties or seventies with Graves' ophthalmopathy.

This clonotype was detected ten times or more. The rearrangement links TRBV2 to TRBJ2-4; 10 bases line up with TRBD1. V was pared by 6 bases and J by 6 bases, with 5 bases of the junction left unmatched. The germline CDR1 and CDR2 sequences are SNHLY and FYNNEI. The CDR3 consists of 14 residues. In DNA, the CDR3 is TGTGCCAGCAGCTGGGGACAGGGGATAAACATTCAGTACTTC. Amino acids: CASSWGQGINIQYF.

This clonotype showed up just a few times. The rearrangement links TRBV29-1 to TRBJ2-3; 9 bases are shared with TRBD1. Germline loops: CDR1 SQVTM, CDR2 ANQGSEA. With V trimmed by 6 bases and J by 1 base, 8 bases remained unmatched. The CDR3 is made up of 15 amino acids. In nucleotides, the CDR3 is TGCAGCGTGTTGCCCGGGACAGGGCGCACAGATACGCAGTATTTT. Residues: CSVLPGTGRTDTQYF.

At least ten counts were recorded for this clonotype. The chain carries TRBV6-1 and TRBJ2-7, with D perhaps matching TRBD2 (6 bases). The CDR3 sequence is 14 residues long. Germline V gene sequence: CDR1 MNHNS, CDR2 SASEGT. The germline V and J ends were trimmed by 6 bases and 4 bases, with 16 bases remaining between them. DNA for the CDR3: TGTGCCAGCAGAGAGACAGCGGGTGGGTACGAGCAGTACTTC. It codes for CASRETAGGYEQYF.

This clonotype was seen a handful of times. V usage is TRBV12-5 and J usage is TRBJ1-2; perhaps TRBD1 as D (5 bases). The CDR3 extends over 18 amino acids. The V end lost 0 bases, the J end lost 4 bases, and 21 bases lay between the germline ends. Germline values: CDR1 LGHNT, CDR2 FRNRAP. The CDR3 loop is CASGLVLGRGRFGYGYTF. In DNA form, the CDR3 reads TGTGCTAGTGGTTTGGTACTAGGTAGGGGCCGTTTTGGCTATGGCTACACCTTC.

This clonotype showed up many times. The CDR3 region is CASSPRPPGNQPQHF. The CDR3 DNA reads TGTGCCAGCAGTCCCCGACCTCCGGGCAATCAGCCCCAGCATTTT. This chain joins TRBV27 and TRBJ1-5; no clear D gene. The CDR3 has 15 amino acids. Per germline, CDR1 MNHEY and CDR2 SMNVEV (reference sequence). V lost 5 bases and J 2 bases, leaving 13 bases between the germline ends.